This TCR beta chain was recovered during a study of cytomegalovirus exposure and HLA in healthy donors. Measured with immunoSEQ multiplex PCR; TCRdb has only the in-frame clones, and not every one. The sample includes 140,000 or so clones, about 88% of them seen just once. This clone was counted once. The CDR3 has 15 amino acids. The ends were cut back, 2 bases at V and 2 bases at J, with 12 bases in the middle. Germline V gene lookup returns CDR1 LNHNV and CDR2 YYDKDF (reference sequence). The chain combines TRBV15 with TRBJ1-2, with D possibly being TRBD1 (6 bases). Sequencing input: PBMCs. The clonotype comes from a woman aged 18-29 years in good health and CMV-seropositive. The CDR3 here is CATSRSWTVNYGYTF. CDR3 DNA sequence: TGTGCCACCAGCAGATCATGGACAGTCAACTATGGCTACACCTTC.